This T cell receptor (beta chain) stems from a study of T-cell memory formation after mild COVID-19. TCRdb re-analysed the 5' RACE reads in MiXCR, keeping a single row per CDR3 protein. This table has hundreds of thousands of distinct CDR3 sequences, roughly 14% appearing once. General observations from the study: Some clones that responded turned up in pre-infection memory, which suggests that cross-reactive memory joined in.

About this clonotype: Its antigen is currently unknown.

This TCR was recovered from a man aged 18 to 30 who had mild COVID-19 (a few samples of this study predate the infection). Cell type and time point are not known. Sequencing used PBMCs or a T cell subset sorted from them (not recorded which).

CDR3 DNA sequence: TGTGCCAGCACCCTGGGACTATCCTTCTACGAGCAGTACTTC. Amino acids: CASTLGLSFYEQYF. The V and J genes are TRBV12-3 or TRBV12-4 and TRBJ2-7; 7 bases are shared with TRBD2. The ends lost 7 bases at V and 3 bases at J; junction bases unmatched: 9. The CDR3 totals 14 residues.